Here is one T cell receptor beta chain with its context. The sample belongs to a study of T-cell memory formation after mild COVID-19. TCRdb re-called the 5' RACE reads with MiXCR, one entry per CDR3 protein. This sample has about 360,000 distinct CDR3 sequences, with approximately 15% found just once. This CDR3 is built from 11 residues. CDR1 MNHEY and CDR2 SVGAGI come from the germline V gene. Trimming took 10 bases from V and 16 from J, leaving 20 bases between them. The specimen sequenced was PBMCs or a T cell subset sorted from them (not recorded which). V usage is TRBV6-5 and J usage is TRBJ2-4; possible D gene TRBD1, 6 bases. The receptor's source is a young man who had mild COVID-19 (a few samples of this study predate the infection). Cell type and time point are not known. The CDR3 DNA sequence: TGTGCCACCACGCGCCAGGGGCGGTACTACTTC. This codes for CATTRQGRYYF.